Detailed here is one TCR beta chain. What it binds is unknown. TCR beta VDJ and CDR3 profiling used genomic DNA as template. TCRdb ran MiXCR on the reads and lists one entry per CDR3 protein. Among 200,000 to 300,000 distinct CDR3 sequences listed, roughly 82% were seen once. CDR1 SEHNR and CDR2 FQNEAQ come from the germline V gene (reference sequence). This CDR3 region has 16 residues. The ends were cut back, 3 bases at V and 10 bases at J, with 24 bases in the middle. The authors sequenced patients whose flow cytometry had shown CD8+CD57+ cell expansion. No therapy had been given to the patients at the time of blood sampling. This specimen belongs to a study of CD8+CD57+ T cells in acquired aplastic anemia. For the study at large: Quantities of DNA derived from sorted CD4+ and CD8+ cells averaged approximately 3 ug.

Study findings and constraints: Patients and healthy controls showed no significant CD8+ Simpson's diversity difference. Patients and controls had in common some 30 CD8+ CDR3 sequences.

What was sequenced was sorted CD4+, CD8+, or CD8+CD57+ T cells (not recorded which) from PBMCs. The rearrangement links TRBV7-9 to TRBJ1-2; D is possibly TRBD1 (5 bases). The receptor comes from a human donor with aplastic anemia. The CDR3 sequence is CASSLASSYGAYVYTF. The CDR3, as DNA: TGTGCCAGCAGCTTGGCGAGTAGCTACGGGGCCTACGTCTACACCTTC.